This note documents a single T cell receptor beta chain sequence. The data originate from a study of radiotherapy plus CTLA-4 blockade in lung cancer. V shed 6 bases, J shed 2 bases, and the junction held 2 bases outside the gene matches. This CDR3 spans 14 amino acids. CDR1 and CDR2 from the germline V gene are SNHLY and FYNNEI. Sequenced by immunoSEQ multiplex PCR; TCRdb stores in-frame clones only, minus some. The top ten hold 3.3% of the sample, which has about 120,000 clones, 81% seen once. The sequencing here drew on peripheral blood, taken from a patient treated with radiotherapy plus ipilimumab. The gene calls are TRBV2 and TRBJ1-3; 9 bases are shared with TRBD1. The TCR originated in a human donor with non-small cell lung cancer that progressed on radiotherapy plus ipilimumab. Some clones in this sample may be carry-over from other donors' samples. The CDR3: CASRDRGAGNTIYF. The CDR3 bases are TGTGCCAGCAGGGACAGGGGAGCTGGAAACACCATATATTTT.